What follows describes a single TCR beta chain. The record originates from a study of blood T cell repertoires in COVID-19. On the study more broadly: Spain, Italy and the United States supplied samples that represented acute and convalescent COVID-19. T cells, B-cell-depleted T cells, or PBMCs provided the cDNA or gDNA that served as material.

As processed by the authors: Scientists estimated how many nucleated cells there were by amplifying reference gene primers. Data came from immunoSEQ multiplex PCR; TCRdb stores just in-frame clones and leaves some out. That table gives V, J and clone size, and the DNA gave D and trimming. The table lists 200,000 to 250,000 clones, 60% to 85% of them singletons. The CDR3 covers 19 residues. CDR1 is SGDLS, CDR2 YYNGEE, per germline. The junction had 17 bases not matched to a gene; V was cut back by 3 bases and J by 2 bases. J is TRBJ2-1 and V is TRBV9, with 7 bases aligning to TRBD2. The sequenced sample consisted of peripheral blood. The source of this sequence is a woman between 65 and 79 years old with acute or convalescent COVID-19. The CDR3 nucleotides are TGTGCCAGCAGCGACCCCTCAGGGAGGGCCGGTGGGGCCTACAATGAGCAGTTCTTC. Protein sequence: CASSDPSGRAGGAYNEQFF. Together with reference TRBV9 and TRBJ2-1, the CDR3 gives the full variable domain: DSGVTQTPKHLITATGQRVTLRCSPRSGDLSVYWYQQSLDQGLQFLIQYYNGEERAKGNILERFSAQQFPDLHSELNLSSLELGDSALYFCASSDPSGRAGGAYNEQFFGPGTRLTVL.